A selection of T cell receptor beta chains follows, all from one sample in a study of shared clonotypes between healthy human individuals. Here immunoSEQ multiplex PCR was the method, and the copy in TCRdb shows in-frame clones only, minus some. The data contain about 2 million clones, about 95% of them singletons. The sample comprised naive CD8+ T cells sorted from blood. The source is a man aged 18-30 years in good health. Each CDR3 is given with its conserved first and last residue. A D gene is named only where the DNA matches it firmly. Some rows mark clone size as missing; the rest say once, few, many or name a class of expanded clone.

TGTGCCAGCAGTTATGGGCAGGGCAACTATGGCTACACCTTC,CASSYGQGNYGYTF,NA,NA,TRBJ1-2,TRBV6-5
TGTGCCAGCAGCTTTTCGGTCGTCAGGGGGGAACTCGGGGAGCTGTTTTTT,CASSFSVVRGELGELFF,NA,NA,TRBJ2-2,TRBV11-2
TGTGCCAGCAGCTCACCGCGGGGGGTTTGGGACACTGAAGCTTTCTTT,CASSSPRGVWDTEAFF,NA,NA,TRBJ1-1,TRBV7-9
TGTGCCAGCAGTTACAGTCATGAGCAGTTCTTC,CASSYSHEQFF,NA,NA,TRBJ2-1,TRBV6-5
TGCGCCAGCAGCTTCCCTTACAATGAGCAGTTCTTC,CASSFPYNEQFF,NA,NA,TRBJ2-1,TRBV5-1
TGTGCCAGCAGCTCTCCGGGACAGGGTTCCATTCAGTACTTC,CASSSPGQGSIQYF,TRBD1,NA,TRBJ2-4,TRBV7-6
TGTGCCAGCAGCTTAGGGGACAGTTGGCTCCAGCATTTT,CASSLGDSWLQHF,TRBD1,NA,TRBJ1-5,TRBV7-9
TGTGCCAGTAGCGACAGAAACTTTTGGGAGACCCAGTACTTC,CASSDRNFWETQYF,NA,NA,TRBJ2-5,TRBV6-6
TGTGCCAGCAGTCGACTAGCGGGAGACCTCTACAATGAGCAGTTCTTC,CASSRLAGDLYNEQFF,TRBD2,NA,TRBJ2-1,TRBV27
TGTGCCAGCACAGAGGATTTTTTCGCGGGAGAGGCCGGGGAGCTGTTTTTT,CASTEDFFAGEAGELFF,TRBD2,once,TRBJ2-2,TRBV2
TGTGCCAGCAGCCCGTGGGACATATCCAATTCACCCCTCCACTTT,CASSPWDISNSPLHF,NA,NA,TRBJ1-6,TRBV7-9
TGCGCCAGCAGCCAAGTGGGACCGGGACCTGAAGCTTTCTTT,CASSQVGPGPEAFF,NA,NA,TRBJ1-1,TRBV4-1
TGTGCCTGGGACTTCATGAACACTGAAGCTTTCTTT,CAWDFMNTEAFF,NA,NA,TRBJ1-1,TRBV30
TGTGCCAGCAGCGGGCTAGGGGGGTCGAACATTCAGTACTTC,CASSGLGGSNIQYF,NA,NA,TRBJ2-4,TRBV9
TGTGCCAGCAGCTCCACTCGGGGCGGCGATCAGCCCCAGCATTTT,CASSSTRGGDQPQHF,NA,NA,TRBJ1-5,TRBV7-9
TGTGCCAGCAGCTACAGGACAGGCTCCGATACGCAGTATTTT,CASSYRTGSDTQYF,TRBD1,NA,TRBJ2-3,TRBV5-4
TGTGCCAGCAGCCCCCAGTGGGACGACGAGCAGTACTTC,CASSPQWDDEQYF,NA,NA,TRBJ2-7,TRBV27
TGCGCCAGCAGCTTGGAAGGGGGCGATTACACCATATATTTT,CASSLEGGDYTIYF,TRBD1,NA,TRBJ1-3,TRBV5-1
TGTGCCAGCAGCTTGTCGACTAGCGGGAGAGGAGATACGCAGTATTTT,CASSLSTSGRGDTQYF,TRBD2,NA,TRBJ2-3,TRBV5-6
TGTGCCAGCAGCTTAGGTCCGTACCAAGAGACCCAGTACTTC,CASSLGPYQETQYF,NA,NA,TRBJ2-5,TRBV11-2
TGTGCCAGCAGCTTGTCTGGACAGGGCATCGATGAGCAGTTCTTC,CASSLSGQGIDEQFF,TRBD1,NA,TRBJ2-1,TRBV5-6
TGTGCCACGGGGGACAGGTCTAACTATGGCTACACCTTC,CATGDRSNYGYTF,TRBD1,NA,TRBJ1-2,TRBV19
TGTGCCAGCAGCTTAGTGTCGGGCTTCGACACTGAAGCTTTCTTT,CASSLVSGFDTEAFF,NA,NA,TRBJ1-1,TRBV7-8
TGTGCCATCAGTGACCCACAGGGAGGCTTCTACGAGCAGTACTTC,CAISDPQGGFYEQYF,NA,once,TRBJ2-7,TRBV10-3
TGTGCCAGGGATCTTCCAGATACGCAGTATTTT,CARDLPDTQYF,NA,NA,TRBJ2-3,TRBV21-1
TGTGCCACGCAATTTTGGACAGGGCTCGACGAGCAGTACTTC,CATQFWTGLDEQYF,TRBD1,NA,TRBJ2-7,TRBV2
TGTGCCAGTAGAGAGGACAGCGGGTATGGCTACACCTTC,CASREDSGYGYTF,NA,NA,TRBJ1-2,TRBV19
TGTGCCAGCAGCCAAGGGACAGAGAGCAATCAGCCCCAGCATTTT,CASSQGTESNQPQHF,TRBD1,NA,TRBJ1-5,TRBV16
TGTGCCAGCAGCCCGACCGCAAATGAGCAGTTCTTC,CASSPTANEQFF,NA,once,TRBJ2-1,TRBV11-1
TGTGCCAGCTCACCACTTGGAGACAGGGCTGGAAACACCATATATTTT,CASSPLGDRAGNTIYF,TRBD1,NA,TRBJ1-3,TRBV18
TGCGCCAGCAGCCCCCAGGGTACCGGGGAGCTGTTTTTT,CASSPQGTGELFF,NA,NA,TRBJ2-2,TRBV5-1
TGTGCCACCAGCAGCCTGGGACACTCGTCTGAAGCTTTCTTT,CATSSLGHSSEAFF,NA,NA,TRBJ1-1,TRBV15
TGCGCCAGCAGCCTTCCGAGACTAGTATCGGATGAGCAGTTCTTC,CASSLPRLVSDEQFF,NA,NA,TRBJ2-1,TRBV4-1
TGTGCCAGCAGCCCACGGTGGAATAAAGAGACCCAGTACTTC,CASSPRWNKETQYF,NA,NA,TRBJ2-5,TRBV7-9
TGTGCCAGCAGTTTAGCAGGGGGCGTAGCCGGGGAGCTGTTTTTT,CASSLAGGVAGELFF,TRBD1,NA,TRBJ2-2,TRBV27
TGTGCCAGCAGCCAAGCTGACAGGCAAGAGACCCAGTACTTC,CASSQADRQETQYF,NA,NA,TRBJ2-5,TRBV4-2
TGTGCCAGCAGTCTTGGGACAGGGGGCGACGAGCAGTACTTC,CASSLGTGGDEQYF,TRBD1,NA,TRBJ2-7,TRBV27
TGTGCCAGCACCCAGAGTGGACCTGGGGATGAGCAGTTCTTC,CASTQSGPGDEQFF,NA,NA,TRBJ2-1,TRBV6-5
TGCGCCAGCAGTGAGGACAGGACCCATGAGACCCAGTACTTC,CASSEDRTHETQYF,NA,once,TRBJ2-5,TRBV10-1
TGTGCCAGCAGCTTAACCCCCGAGCAGCCCCAAGCTTTCTTT,CASSLTPEQPQAFF,NA,NA,TRBJ1-1,TRBV11-2
TGTGCCAGCAGTCACTTCGGTCTCATTGAAGCTTTCTTT,CASSHFGLIEAFF,NA,NA,TRBJ1-1,TRBV6-5
TGTGCCACGCTGACAGGGAACGAGCAGTACTTC,CATLTGNEQYF,TRBD1,NA,TRBJ2-7,TRBV27
TGTGCCAGCAGCCCGAGGGTAATCCTAAACACCGGGGGGCTGTTTTTT,CASSPRVILNTGGLFF,NA,NA,TRBJ2-2,TRBV14